This T cell receptor (beta chain) was observed in a study of cytomegalovirus exposure and HLA in healthy donors. Some clones are missing from TCRdb's copy, which holds only in-frame ones; the method was immunoSEQ multiplex PCR. The table includes roughly 110,000 clones, 88% detected once. The CDR3 runs to 13 residues. V lost 4 bases and J 8 bases, leaving 14 bases between the germline ends. The germline gives CDR1 SGHVS, CDR2 FNYEAQ. What was sequenced was PBMCs. This sequence originates from a woman between 18 and 29 years old in good health and CMV-seropositive. The chain combines TRBV7-6 with TRBJ1-2, with a possible D match to TRBD1 (6 bases). This chain's CDR3 is CASSYPGQQGYTF. The DNA for the CDR3 is TGTGCCAGCAGCTATCCGGGACAACAAGGCTACACCTTC.